This is a list of T cell receptor beta chains from one sample in a study of shared clonotypes between healthy human individuals. The table came from immunoSEQ multiplex PCR; TCRdb's copy has only in-frame clones and leaves some out. The sample holds 2 million to 2.5 million clones, almost 96% seen once. Source material: naive CD4+ T cells sorted from blood. The receptors here all came from a man aged 18 to 35 in good health. CDR3s include the opening cysteine and the closing phenylalanine or tryptophan. Fields, in order: J gene, D gene, V gene, clone size, CDR3 protein, CDR3 DNA. D genes are given only for firm matches. Size tells how often a clone was seen (once, few, many) or the class of an expanded clone, and some rows leave it out.

TRBJ2-3 . TRBV7-8 once CASSPALFTDTQYF TGTGCCAGCAGCCCGGCCTTATTCACAGATACGCAGTATTTT
TRBJ1-4 . TRBV6-4 . CASRVHNWCDRIGEKLFF TGTGCCAGCAGGGTTCATAATTGGTGTGACAGGATAGGTGAAAAACTGTTTTTT
TRBJ2-3 TRBD1 TRBV27 . CASSPGVRGTDTQYF TGTGCCAGCAGTCCAGGGGTCAGGGGGACAGATACGCAGTATTTT
TRBJ1-1 . TRBV5-4 . CASSLDRLNTEAFF TGTGCCAGCAGCTTGGACAGATTGAACACTGAAGCTTTCTTT
TRBJ2-2 TRBD1 TRBV10-3 . CATRTGGDTGELFF TGTGCCACCCGAACAGGGGGCGACACCGGGGAGCTGTTTTTT
TRBJ2-1 . TRBV5-1 . CASSLAVAYNEQFF TGCGCCAGCAGCCTTGCCGTTGCCTACAATGAGCAGTTCTTC
TRBJ2-2 . TRBV14 . CASSRWSGNLFF TGTGCCAGCAGCCGATGGAGTGGCAATCTGTTTTTT
TRBJ2-5 . TRBV18 . CASSPGTQETQYF TGTGCCAGCTCACCAGGCACTCAAGAGACCCAGTACTTC
TRBJ2-4 TRBD2 TRBV5-4 once CASSPTSGRAKNIQYF TGTGCCAGCAGCCCTACTAGCGGGAGAGCCAAAAACATTCAGTACTTC
TRBJ1-6 TRBD1 TRBV5-1 . CASSIAGTGVGLVHF TGCGCCAGCAGCATTGCCGGGACAGGGGTCGGACTGGTCCACTTT
TRBJ2-5 TRBD1 TRBV30 . CAWFRDRPSQETQYF TGTGCCTGGTTCCGGGACAGGCCCTCCCAAGAGACCCAGTACTTC
TRBJ2-5 TRBD2 TRBV7-3 . CASSLTRVAGDQETQYF TGTGCCAGCAGCTTAACGAGGGTAGCGGGGGACCAAGAGACCCAGTACTTC
TRBJ2-7 TRBD1 TRBV6-1 once CASSSQGLHSYEQYF TGTGCCAGCAGCTCACAGGGGCTTCACTCCTACGAGCAGTACTTC
TRBJ2-7 . TRBV7-2 . CASSPRQSSYEQYF TGTGCCAGCAGCCCGCGACAGAGCTCCTACGAGCAGTACTTC
TRBJ1-3 . TRBV25-1 . CASSVFGAGAGNTIYF TGTGCCAGCAGTGTTTTTGGGGCGGGAGCTGGAAACACCATATATTTT
TRBJ2-7 . TRBV6-1 . CASSGNSGRGSYEQYF TGTGCCAGCAGTGGTAATTCAGGACGGGGCTCCTACGAGCAGTACTTC
TRBJ1-6 TRBD1 TRBV2 few CASRDRAGNSPLHF TGTGCCAGCAGGGACAGGGCCGGTAATTCACCCCTCCACTTT
TRBJ1-4 . TRBV27 . CASSLKTANEKLFF TGTGCCAGCAGTTTAAAGACAGCTAATGAAAAACTGTTTTTT
TRBJ2-7 . TRBV6-5 . CASSYQQGYPYEQYF TGTGCCAGCAGTTACCAACAGGGTTATCCCTACGAGCAGTACTTC
TRBJ2-7 . TRBV7-2 . CASRKRGGVEQYF TGTGCCAGCAGGAAAAGAGGAGGGGTCGAGCAGTACTTC
TRBJ2-5 . TRBV7-9 . CASSLKGGPRETQYF TGTGCCAGCAGCTTGAAGGGGGGGCCTAGGGAGACCCAGTACTTC
TRBJ2-1 TRBD2 TRBV5-1 . CASSWNGGSSYNEQFF TGCGCCAGCAGCTGGAACGGGGGGAGCTCCTACAATGAGCAGTTCTTC
TRBJ1-1 . TRBV6-5 . CASSYNRERSEAFF TGTGCCAGCAGTTACAACAGGGAGAGGTCTGAAGCTTTCTTT
TRBJ2-7 . TRBV2 . CASRLAGAEQYF TGTGCCAGCAGATTAGCAGGGGCCGAGCAGTACTTC
TRBJ1-3 . TRBV13 . CASSLGRLGRSSGNTIYF TGTGCCAGCAGCTTAGGTCGTCTGGGCAGGAGCTCTGGAAACACCATATATTTT
TRBJ2-5 TRBD2 TRBV7-9 . CASSLPLAAQETQYF TGTGCCAGCAGCTTACCACTAGCGGCCCAAGAGACCCAGTACTTC
TRBJ1-4 . TRBV5-1 . CASSLAGNAPEKLFF TGCGCCAGCAGCTTGGCAGGGAACGCTCCTGAAAAACTGTTTTTT
TRBJ2-1 . TRBV11-2 . CASSDTGTFNEQFF TGTGCCAGCAGTGACACCGGGACTTTCAATGAGCAGTTCTTC
TRBJ2-2 . TRBV11-2 . CASSPGTKDTGELFF TGTGCCAGCAGCCCCGGGACCAAAGACACCGGGGAGCTGTTTTTT
TRBJ2-7 TRBD1 TRBV2 . CASSDPGTGKGTHEQYF TGTGCCAGCAGTGACCCTGGGACAGGGAAGGGCACCCACGAGCAGTACTTC
TRBJ1-2 . TRBV11-1 . CASSLGQNYGYTF TGTGCCAGCAGCTTAGGCCAGAACTATGGCTACACCTTC
TRBJ1-1 TRBD1 TRBV5-1 . CASSSSGTVNTEAFF TGCGCCAGCAGCTCCTCGGGGACAGTGAACACTGAAGCTTTCTTT
TRBJ1-2 . TRBV25-1 . CASTSFGTKGGYTF TGTGCCAGCACCTCCTTTGGGACAAAGGGCGGCTACACCTTC
TRBJ1-4 TRBD1 TRBV27 . CASSRGTGNEKLFF TGTGCCAGCAGCCGAGGGACAGGGAATGAAAAACTGTTTTTT
TRBJ2-1 . TRBV18 once CASSPDGAPYNEQFF TGTGCCAGCTCACCGGACGGAGCGCCCTACAATGAGCAGTTCTTC